This T cell receptor beta chain appears in the sequencing data of a study of T cell responses to AZD1222 COVID-19 vaccine. As for the study in general: Recipients boosted at about 4 weeks or about 12 weeks are pooled.

Assay used: immunoSEQ multiplex PCR; TCRdb lists only in-frame clones, some missing. The sample holds tens of thousands of clones, roughly 88% seen once. Trimming left V 5 bases short and J 6 bases short, with 10 bases between. CDR3 length equals 13 residues. Germline CDR1 and CDR2: MDHEN and SYDVKM. Study-level findings and limits: It should be noted that donors were predominantly white British and more often female, and clonal diversity was possibly underestimated. Across spike, vaccine-associated CD4 TCRs were found, dominant at 160-218 and 743-854. Just a handful of AZD1222 recipients tested seropositive at baseline.

Regarding this clone: Its antigen is unknown.

Sequenced material: peripheral blood, taken on day 0 of AZD1222 vaccination. The gene calls are TRBV28 and TRBJ2-2; D is undetermined. This TCR came from an adult in good health. The CDR3 reads CASSTGSPGELFF. The CDR3 nucleotides read TGTGCCAGCAGTACTGGTAGCCCCGGGGAGCTGTTTTTT.